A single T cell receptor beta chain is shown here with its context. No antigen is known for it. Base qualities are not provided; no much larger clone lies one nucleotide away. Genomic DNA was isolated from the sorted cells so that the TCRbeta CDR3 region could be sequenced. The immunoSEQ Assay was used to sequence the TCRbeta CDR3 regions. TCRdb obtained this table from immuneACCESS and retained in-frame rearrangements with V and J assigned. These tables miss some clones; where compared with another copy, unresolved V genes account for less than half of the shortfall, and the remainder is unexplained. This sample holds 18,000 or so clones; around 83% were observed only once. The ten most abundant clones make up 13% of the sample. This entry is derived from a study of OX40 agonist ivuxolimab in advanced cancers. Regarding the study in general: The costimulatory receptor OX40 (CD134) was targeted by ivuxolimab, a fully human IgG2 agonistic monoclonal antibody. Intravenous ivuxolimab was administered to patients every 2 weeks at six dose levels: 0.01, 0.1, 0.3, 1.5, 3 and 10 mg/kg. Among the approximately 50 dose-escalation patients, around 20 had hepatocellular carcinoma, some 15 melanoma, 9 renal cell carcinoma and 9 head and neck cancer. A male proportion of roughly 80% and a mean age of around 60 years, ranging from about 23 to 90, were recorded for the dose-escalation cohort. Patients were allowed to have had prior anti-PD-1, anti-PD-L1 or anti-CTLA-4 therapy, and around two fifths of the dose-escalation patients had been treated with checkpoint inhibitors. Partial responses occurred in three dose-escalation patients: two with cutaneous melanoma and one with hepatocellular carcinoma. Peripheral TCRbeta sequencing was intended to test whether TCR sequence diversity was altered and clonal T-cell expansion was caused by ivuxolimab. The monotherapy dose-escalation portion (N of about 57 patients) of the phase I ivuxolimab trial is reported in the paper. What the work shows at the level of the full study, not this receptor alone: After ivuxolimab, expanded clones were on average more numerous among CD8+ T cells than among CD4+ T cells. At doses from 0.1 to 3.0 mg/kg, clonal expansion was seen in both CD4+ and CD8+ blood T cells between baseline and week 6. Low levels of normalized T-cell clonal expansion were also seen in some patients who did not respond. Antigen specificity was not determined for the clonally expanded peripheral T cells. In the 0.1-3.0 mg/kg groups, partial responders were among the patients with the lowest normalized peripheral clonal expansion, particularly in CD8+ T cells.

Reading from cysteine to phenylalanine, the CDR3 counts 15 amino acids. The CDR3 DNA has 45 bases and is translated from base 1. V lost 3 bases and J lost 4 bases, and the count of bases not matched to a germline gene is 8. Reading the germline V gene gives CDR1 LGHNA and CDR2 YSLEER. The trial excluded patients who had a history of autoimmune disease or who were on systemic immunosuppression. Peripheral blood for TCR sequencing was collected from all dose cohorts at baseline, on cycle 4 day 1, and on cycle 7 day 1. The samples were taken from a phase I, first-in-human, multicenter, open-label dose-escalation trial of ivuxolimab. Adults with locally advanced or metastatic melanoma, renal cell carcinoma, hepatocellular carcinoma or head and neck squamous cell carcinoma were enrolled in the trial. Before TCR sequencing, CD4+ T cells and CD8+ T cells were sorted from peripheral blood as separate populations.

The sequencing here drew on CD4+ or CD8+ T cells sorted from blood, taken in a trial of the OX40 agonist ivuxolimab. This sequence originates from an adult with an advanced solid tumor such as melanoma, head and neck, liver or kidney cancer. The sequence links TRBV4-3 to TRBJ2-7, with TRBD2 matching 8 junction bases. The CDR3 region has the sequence CASSQRRGGPYEQYF. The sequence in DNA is TGCGCCAGCAGCCAGAGACGGGGGGGTCCTTACGAGCAGTACTTC.